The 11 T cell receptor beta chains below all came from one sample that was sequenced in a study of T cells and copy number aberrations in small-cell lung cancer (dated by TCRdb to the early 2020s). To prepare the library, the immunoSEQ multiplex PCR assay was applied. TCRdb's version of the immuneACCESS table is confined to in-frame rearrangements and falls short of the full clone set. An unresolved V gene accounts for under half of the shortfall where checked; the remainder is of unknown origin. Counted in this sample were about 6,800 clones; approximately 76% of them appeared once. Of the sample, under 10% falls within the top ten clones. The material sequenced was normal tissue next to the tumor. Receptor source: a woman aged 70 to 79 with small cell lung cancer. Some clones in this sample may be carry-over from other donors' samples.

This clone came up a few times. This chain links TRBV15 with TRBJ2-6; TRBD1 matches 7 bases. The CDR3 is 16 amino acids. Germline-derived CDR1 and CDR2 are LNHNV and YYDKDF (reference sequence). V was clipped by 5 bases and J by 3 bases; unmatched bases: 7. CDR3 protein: CATSAHDRDGANVLTF. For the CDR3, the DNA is TGTGCCACCAGCGCCCACGACAGGGATGGGGCCAACGTCCTGACTTTC. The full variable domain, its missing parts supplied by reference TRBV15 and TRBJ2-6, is DAMVIQNPRYQVTQFGKPVTLSCSQTLNHNVMYWYQQKSSQAPKLLFHYYDKDFNNEADTPDNFQSRRPNTSFCFLDIRSPGLGDTAMYLCATSAHDRDGANVLTFGAGSRLTVL.

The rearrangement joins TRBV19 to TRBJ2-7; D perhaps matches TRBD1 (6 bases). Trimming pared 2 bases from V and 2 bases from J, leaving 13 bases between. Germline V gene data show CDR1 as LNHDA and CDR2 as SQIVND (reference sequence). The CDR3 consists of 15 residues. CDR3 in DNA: TGTGCCAGTAGTATAAAGAAACAGGGCGCCTACGAGCAGTACTTC. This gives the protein CASSIKKQGAYEQYF.

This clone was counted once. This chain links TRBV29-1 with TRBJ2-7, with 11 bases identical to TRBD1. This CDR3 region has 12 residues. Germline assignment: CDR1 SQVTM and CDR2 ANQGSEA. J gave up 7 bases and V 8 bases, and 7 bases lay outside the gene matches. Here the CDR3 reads CSSRTGGGEQYF. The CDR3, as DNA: TGCAGCAGTCGGACAGGGGGCGGGGAGCAGTACTTC.

In nucleotides, the CDR3 is TGTGCCAGCAGTTTATTTGAGGACACAGATACGCAGTATTTT. Residues: CASSLFEDTDTQYF. The chain recombines TRBV27 with TRBJ2-3; no clear D gene. Trimming shortened V by 1 base and J by 2 bases, and 7 bases separated the two germline ends. Germline lookup yields CDR1 MNHEY and CDR2 SMNVEV (reference sequence). CDR3 size: 14 residues.

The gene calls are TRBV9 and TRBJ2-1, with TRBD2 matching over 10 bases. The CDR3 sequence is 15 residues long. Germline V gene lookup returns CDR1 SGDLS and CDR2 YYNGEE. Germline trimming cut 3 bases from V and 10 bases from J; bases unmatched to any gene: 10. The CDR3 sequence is CASSGTSGVVGEQFF. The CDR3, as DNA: TGTGCCAGCAGCGGAACTAGCGGGGTGGTCGGGGAGCAGTTCTTC.

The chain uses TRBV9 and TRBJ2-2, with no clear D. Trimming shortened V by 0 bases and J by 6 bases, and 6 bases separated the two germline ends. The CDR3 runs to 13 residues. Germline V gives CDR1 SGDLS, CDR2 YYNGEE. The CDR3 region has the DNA TGTGCCAGCAGCGTAGTTAGTCCCGGGGAGCTGTTTTTT. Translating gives CASSVVSPGELFF.

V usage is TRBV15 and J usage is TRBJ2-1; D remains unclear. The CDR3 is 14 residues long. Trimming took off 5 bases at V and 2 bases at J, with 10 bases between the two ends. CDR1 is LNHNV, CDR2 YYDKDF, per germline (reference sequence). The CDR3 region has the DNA TGTGCCACCAGCCCTCACAGAGCCTACAATGAGCAGTTCTTC. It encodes CATSPHRAYNEQFF.

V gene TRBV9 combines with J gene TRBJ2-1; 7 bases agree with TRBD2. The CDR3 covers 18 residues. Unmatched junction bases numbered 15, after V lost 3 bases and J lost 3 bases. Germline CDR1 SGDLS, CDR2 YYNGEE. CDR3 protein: CASSGGGGGERGYNEQFF. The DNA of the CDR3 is TGTGCCAGCAGCGGTGGTGGTGGGGGGGAGCGGGGCTACAATGAGCAGTTCTTC.

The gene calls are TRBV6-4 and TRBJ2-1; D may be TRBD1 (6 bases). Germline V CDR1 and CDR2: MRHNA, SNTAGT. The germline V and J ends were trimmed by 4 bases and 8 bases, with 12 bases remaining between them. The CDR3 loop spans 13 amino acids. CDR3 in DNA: TGTGCCAGCAGTGTAGGGGACAACGATGAGCAGTTCTTC. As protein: CASSVGDNDEQFF.

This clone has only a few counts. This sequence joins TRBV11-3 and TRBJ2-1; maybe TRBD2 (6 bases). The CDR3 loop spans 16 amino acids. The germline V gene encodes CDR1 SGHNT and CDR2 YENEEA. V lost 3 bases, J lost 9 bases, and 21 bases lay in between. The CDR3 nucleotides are TGTGCCAGCAGCTTGGGGCTTTCGGGGACTGGGGGTGAGCAGTTCTTC. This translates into CASSLGLSGTGGEQFF.

In DNA form, the CDR3 reads TGTGCCAGCTCCTCGGGGGCCCCGGGAGATACGCAGTATTTT. Protein sequence: CASSSGAPGDTQYF. The genes are TRBV2 and TRBJ2-3; perhaps D is TRBD1 or TRBD2 (6 bases each). Germline V lookup: CDR1 SNHLY, CDR2 FYNNEI. This CDR3 region has 14 residues. The germline V and J ends were trimmed by 8 bases and 5 bases, with 17 bases remaining between them.